This T cell receptor beta chain was documented in a study of Tregs in tolerant kidney transplant recipients. Overall study findings and caveats: Expanding Tregs on activated donor B cells appeared to best identify donor-specific TCRbeta clones.

Germline V gives CDR1 MNHEY, CDR2 SMNVEV (reference sequence). Trimming pared 6 bases from V and 5 bases from J, leaving 13 bases between. There are 14 residues in the CDR3. Related graft donors supplied nonmyeloablative bone marrow transplants, and mixed chimerism was transient. The repertoire was sequenced with immunoSEQ multiplex PCR; TCRdb's copy has only in-frame clones and lacks some. The top ten hold about 3.8% of the sample, which has 65,000 or so clones, more than 75% seen once. On this clone: What it binds is unknown.

Sequencing was performed on CD4+ T cells from blood (PBMCs), taken 6 months after the transplant. The sequence came from a human patient who received a combined kidney and bone marrow transplant. Some T cells may arise from the graft donor. The genes are TRBV27 and TRBJ2-2; D is uncertain. CDR3 sequence reads: CASRIRSVTGELFF. DNA of the CDR3: TGTGCCAGCAGGATTCGGAGTGTGACCGGGGAGCTGTTTTTT.